This T cell receptor beta chain comes out of a study of blood T cell repertoires in COVID-19. Study details: COVID-19 samples collected from the United States, Italy and Spain covered acute and convalescent phases. In each case, the material was cDNA or gDNA derived from T cells, B-cell-depleted T cells, or PBMCs.

The repertoire was sequenced with immunoSEQ multiplex PCR; TCRdb's copy has only in-frame clones and lacks some. The table has about 200,000 clones, 80% seen once. Trimming removed 4 bases from V and 0 bases from J, with 7 bases in between. Germline V CDR1 and CDR2: SGHRS, YFSETQ. The CDR3 is 14 amino acids. The rearrangement links TRBV5-1 to TRBJ2-2; D uncertain. This TCR derives from a woman aged 65 to 85 with acute or convalescent COVID-19. Sequenced material: peripheral blood. Here the CDR3 DNA reads TGCGCCAGCAGCACCGAGGCGAACACCGGGGAGCTGTTTTTT. It yields the protein CASSTEANTGELFF.